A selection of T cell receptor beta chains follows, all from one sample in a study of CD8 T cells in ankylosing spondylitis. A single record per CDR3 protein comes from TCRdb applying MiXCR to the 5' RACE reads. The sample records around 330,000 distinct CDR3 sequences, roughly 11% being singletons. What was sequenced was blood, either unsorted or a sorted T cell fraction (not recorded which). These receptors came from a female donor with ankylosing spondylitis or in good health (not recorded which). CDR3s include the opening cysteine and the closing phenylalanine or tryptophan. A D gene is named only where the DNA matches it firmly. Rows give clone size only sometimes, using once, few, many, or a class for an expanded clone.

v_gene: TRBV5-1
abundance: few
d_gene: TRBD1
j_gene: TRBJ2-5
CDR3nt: TGCGCCAGCAGCATTGGGCAGGGGGCGGAGACCCAGTACTTC
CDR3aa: CASSIGQGAETQYF

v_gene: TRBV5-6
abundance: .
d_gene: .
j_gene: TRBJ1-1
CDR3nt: TGTGCCAGCAGCTTGGACCTTCTGGGGGCGGCTTTCTTT
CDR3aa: CASSLDLLGAAFF

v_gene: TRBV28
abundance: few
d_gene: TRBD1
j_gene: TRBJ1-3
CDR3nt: TGTGCCAGCAGTCCCATCCGGGACAGGGGGCGCCATGGAAACACCATATATTTT
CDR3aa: CASSPIRDRGRHGNTIYF

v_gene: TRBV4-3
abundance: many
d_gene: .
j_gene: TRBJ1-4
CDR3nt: TGCGCCAGCAGCCAAGCTCGGACCCCTACACAGGAAAAACTGTTTTTT
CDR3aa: CASSQARTPTQEKLFF

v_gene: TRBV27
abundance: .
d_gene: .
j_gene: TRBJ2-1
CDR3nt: TGTGCCAGCAGTTTATATGACGGGAGAGGGTCGGATGAGCAGTTCTTC
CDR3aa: CASSLYDGRGSDEQFF

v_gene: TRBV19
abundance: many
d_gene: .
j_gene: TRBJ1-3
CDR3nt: TGTGCCAGTAGTCCTCGCAGGGACTCTGGAAACACCATATATTTT
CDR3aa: CASSPRRDSGNTIYF

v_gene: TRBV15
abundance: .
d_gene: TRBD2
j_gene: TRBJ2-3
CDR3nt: TGTGCCACCAGCAGAGATAGGGCGGGAGGGCCCTCGACAGATACGCAGTATTTT
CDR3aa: CATSRDRAGGPSTDTQYF

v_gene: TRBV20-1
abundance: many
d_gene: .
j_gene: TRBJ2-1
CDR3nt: TGCAGTGCTAGCGGGGTTTACAATGAGCAGTTCTTC
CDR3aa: CSASGVYNEQFF

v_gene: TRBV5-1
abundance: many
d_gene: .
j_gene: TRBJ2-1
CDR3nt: TGCGCCAGCAGCTTACTTAGCGCCGCGTCCTACAATGAGCAGTTCTTC
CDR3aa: CASSLLSAASYNEQFF

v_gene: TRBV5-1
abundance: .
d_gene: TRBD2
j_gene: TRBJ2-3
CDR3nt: TGCGCCAGCAGCTTGGGGCTAGCGGGAGTAGATACGCAGTATTTT
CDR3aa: CASSLGLAGVDTQYF

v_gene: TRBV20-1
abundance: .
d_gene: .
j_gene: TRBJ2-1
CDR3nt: TGCAGTGCTTGGAGGGGGAACAATGAGCAGTTCTTC
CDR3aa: CSAWRGNNEQFF

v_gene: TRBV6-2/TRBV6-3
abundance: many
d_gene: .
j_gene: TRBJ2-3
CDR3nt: TGTGCCAGCAGTTACACGGGTGGGGACACAGATACGCAGTATTTT
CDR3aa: CASSYTGGDTDTQYF

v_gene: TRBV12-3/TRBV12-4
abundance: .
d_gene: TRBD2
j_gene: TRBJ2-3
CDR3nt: TGTGCCAGCAGTTTAGAAATATCGACTAGCGGAAGCACAGATACGCAGTATTTT
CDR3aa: CASSLEISTSGSTDTQYF

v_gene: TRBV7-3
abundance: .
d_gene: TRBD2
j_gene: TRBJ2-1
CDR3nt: TGTGCCAGCAGCCGCCTCCCCACTAGCGTTCTCCCCAGCAGTGAGCAGTTCTTC
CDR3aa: CASSRLPTSVLPSSEQFF

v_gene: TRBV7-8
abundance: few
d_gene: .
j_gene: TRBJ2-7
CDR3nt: TGTGCCAGCAGCTTAGAGACAGGACCCTACGAGCAGTACTTC
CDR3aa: CASSLETGPYEQYF

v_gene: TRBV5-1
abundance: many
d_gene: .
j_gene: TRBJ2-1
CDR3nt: TGCGCCAGCAGCTTGTCGGGAAGCTCCTACAATGAGCAGTTCTTC
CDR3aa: CASSLSGSSYNEQFF

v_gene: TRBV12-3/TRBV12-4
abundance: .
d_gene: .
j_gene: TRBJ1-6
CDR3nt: TGTGCCTGCAGTCCTCGGACCGTTTCTCAAAGCTCCTATAATTCACCCCTCCACTTT
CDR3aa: CACSPRTVSQSSYNSPLHF

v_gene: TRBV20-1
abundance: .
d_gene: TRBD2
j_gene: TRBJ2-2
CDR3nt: TGCTGTGCTAGAGATCCGAAGGTAGCGGGAGCCGGGGAGCTGTTTTTT
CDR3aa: CCARDPKVAGAGELFF

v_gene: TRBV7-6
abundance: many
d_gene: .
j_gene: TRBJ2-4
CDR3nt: TGTGCCAGCAGCTTAGGGCAGGGACTAGCCAAAAACATTCAGTACTTC
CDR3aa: CASSLGQGLAKNIQYF

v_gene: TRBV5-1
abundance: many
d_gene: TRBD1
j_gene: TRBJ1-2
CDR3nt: TGCGCCAGCAGCGAAAGGACAGGGGATGGCTACACCTTC
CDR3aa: CASSERTGDGYTF

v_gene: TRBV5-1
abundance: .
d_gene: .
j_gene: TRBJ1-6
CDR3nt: TGCGCCAGCAGCAGAAGATCAGGGGATTCACCCCTCCACTTT
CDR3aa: CASSRRSGDSPLHF

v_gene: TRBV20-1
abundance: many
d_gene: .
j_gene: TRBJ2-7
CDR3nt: TGCAGTGCTAATTGGGGAGCCTACGAGCAGTACTTC
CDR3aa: CSANWGAYEQYF